This T cell receptor beta chain emerged from a study of shared clonotypes between healthy human individuals (dated by TCRdb to 2018 to 2020). Regarding the complete study: The cohort included a few men and a couple of women between 18 and 49 years of age. For each donor, CD4 naive and CD4 memory were each given three plates, CD8 naive was given two plates, and CD8 memory was given one plate. To increase sequencing depth and limit assay-specific biases, different laboratories used diverse techniques to prepare libraries and sequence TCR repertoires. To estimate repertoire size and how much clonotypes are shared between individuals, the study performed deep sequencing of blood TCR repertoires from roughly five healthy adults. Each donor's leukapheresis produced roughly between about 0.9 and 9.5 billion PBMCs.

The germline V gene supplies CDR1 SGHTA and CDR2 FQGNSA. At the junction V is shortened by 0 bases and J by 2 bases, with 7 bases in between. The CDR3 has 14 amino acids, counting the end cysteine and phenylalanine. The kept DNA is CDR3 alone, 42 bases in frame from the first base. The donors were healthy, HIV-negative adults with no recently reported acute infections or vaccinations. Only Caucasian adults living in Nashville, Tennessee, USA were represented among the donors. CD4+ T cells were enriched through magnetic negative selection, after which naive cells were positively selected on CD45RA and the remaining negative fraction served as the memory subset. Blood was collected by leukapheresis, and PBMCs were isolated by Ficoll-Histopaque density gradient centrifugation and then cryopreserved in liquid nitrogen vapor phase. Purity and quantity of every magnetically sorted T cell population were checked by analytical flow cytometry. Each sorted fraction had its genomic DNA isolated and then quantified by UV absorbance on a Nanodrop 2000c.

TCR CDR3 regions were amplified from genomic DNA by multiplex PCR using the deep immunoSEQ assay. Extracted genomic DNA from each cell subset was distributed evenly across all wells of several immunoSEQ 96-well plates, and each plate was treated as a replicate. Each replicate PCR for sorted subsets received roughly 0.2 ug genomic DNA, equal to tens of thousands of T cell genomes. Purified libraries were measured with a Qubit 3.0 fluorometer, size-checked on a Bioanalyzer 2100, and measured again with the KAPA Library Quantification kit. Each immunoSEQ 96-well plate was sequenced on its own single-read 150-cycle Illumina NextSeq 550 flow cell. The source study handled its data this way. Because the immunoSEQ output included only junctional sequences and no quality scores, the filtering could not be the same as the filtering used for full-length reads. Sequences were annotated with PyIR, a Python wrapper for IgBLAST v1.9, using IMGT germline references to assign V/J genes and CDR3. Any read was removed if the V/J assignment was weak (E-value above 1e-6), the CDR3 was missing, or the read contained stop codons, out-of-frame junctions, or ambiguous translated residues. V3J clonotypes were defined by identical inferred V gene, J gene, and CDR3 amino acid sequence. Percentage overlap between repertoires was calculated by dividing the number of shared unique clonotypes by the size of the smaller repertoire. Repertoire richness was assessed with RTK rarefaction, the Chao1 estimator, and Recon v2.1 estimates of unobserved clonotypes. Generation probabilities for all TCRbeta clonotypes obtained by the gDNA method from several donors were computed using OLGA. Imported from immuneACCESS, the table was reduced by TCRdb to in-frame sequences with V and J called. These copies leave out some clones; in studies compared against another copy, an unresolved V gene accounts for under half, and the cause of the remainder is not known. For V, J and clone size, that table is used; D and trimming come from the DNA. The sample profile shows about 2.3 million clones; 80% to 95% of them were found once. Around 0.4% of the sample comes from the top ten.

Worth noting for this clone: Its antigen is still unknown. No clone much larger than this one lies a single base away; base qualities are absent. The sample carries other DNA sequences with the same CDR3.

Overall study results and their limits: Sharing across four donors was observed for approximately 4.6% of naive CD4, around 3.5% of naive CD8, 2% to 2.5% of memory CD4, and roughly 0.4% of memory CD8 clonotypes. Sampling was restricted to blood, and TCR repertoires in tissue are likely to differ from TCR repertoires in blood. Pairwise subsampling indicated that sequencing depth was expected to affect the degree of clonotype sharing among donors. Rarefaction of sorted-subset datasets indicated incomplete sequencing despite the large sequencing depth. Estimated clonotype richness was generally larger for naive than for memory subsets. Higher generation probabilities were observed for clonotypes shared by all four sorted-subset donors than for non-shared clonotypes. The small number of donors limited the genetic and exposure-history diversity represented.

Recombination joined TRBV7-2 with TRBJ2-5; matching of 6 bases hints at TRBD2 as the D gene. The TCR originated in a man between 18 and 29 years old in good health. Some clones in this sample may be carry-over from other donors' samples. The sequenced material came from naive CD4+ T cells from PBMCs. According to the study, the label for this sample's cell subset or site signals: CD45RA+ positively selected. The sequenced DNA is TGTGCCAGCAGCTTAGCTGCGGGACAAGAGACCCAGTACTTC. Its product reads: CASSLAAGQETQYF.